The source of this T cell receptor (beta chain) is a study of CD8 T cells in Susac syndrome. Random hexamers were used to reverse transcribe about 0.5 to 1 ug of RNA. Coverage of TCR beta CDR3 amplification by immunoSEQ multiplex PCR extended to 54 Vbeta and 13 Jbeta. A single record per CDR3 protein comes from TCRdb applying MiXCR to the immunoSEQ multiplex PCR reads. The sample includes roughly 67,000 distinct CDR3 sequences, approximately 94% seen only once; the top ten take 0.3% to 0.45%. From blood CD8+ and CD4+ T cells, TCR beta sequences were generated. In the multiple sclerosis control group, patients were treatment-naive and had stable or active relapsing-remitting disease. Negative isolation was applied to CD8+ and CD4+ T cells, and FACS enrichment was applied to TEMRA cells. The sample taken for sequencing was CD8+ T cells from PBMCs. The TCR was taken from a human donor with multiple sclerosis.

The CDR3 DNA is TGCAGCGTTGTAGGAACTAGCGGGGGGGCAGTTGAGCAGTTCTTC. This gives the protein CSVVGTSGGAVEQFF. This chain joins TRBV29-1 and TRBJ2-1, with 13 nucleotides matching TRBD2. Germline CDR1 and CDR2: SQVTM and ANQGSEA. The CDR3 extends over 15 amino acids. V trimming: 4 bases; J trimming: 9 bases; junction bases outside the gene matches: 9.